Reported below is one TCR beta chain. Its antigen is undetermined. Germline loops: CDR1 KGHSH, CDR2 LQKENI. The CDR3 has 15 amino acids. The data belong to a study of monozygotic twins with inflammatory bowel disease. TCRdb re-called the 5' RACE reads and shows each CDR3 protein once, DNA omitted. The sample data list more than 300,000 distinct CDR3 sequences. Findings of the study overall: No separation of different T cell subtypes was possible. The inverse Simpson measure of TCRbeta diversity was lower in IBD patients than in healthy co-twins.

RNA in its total form was extracted from whole blood, and T cells were not sorted. This TCR derives from a human donor with ulcerative colitis or Crohn's disease, or a healthy co-twin of an affected twin (not recorded which). The sample consisted of blood. V is TRBV18 and J is TRBJ1-6; TCRdb lists TRBD1, though no DNA is available to test this call. This chain's CDR3 is CASSNIRRGDSPLHF.